The 6 T cell receptor beta chains below come from one sample, sequenced in a study of early T cells in non-severe SARS-CoV-2 infection. TCRdb reprocessed the 5' RACE reads via MiXCR and lists one record per CDR3 protein. The sample yields tens of thousands of distinct CDR3 sequences, over 3.5% seen once. Material for sequencing was whole blood. The source of these receptors is an adult who was a healthcare worker with PCR-confirmed SARS-CoV-2 infection or an uninfected control (not recorded which).

This clonotype was seen repeatedly, ten times or more. The V gene is TRBV20-1, the J gene TRBJ2-4, with no clear D. Trimming removed 0 bases from V and 4 bases from J, with 7 bases in between. The length of the CDR3 is 13 residues. Germline V CDR1 and CDR2: DFQATT, SNEGSKA (reference sequence). CDR3 nucleotide sequence: TGCAGTGCTAGAGATCTGACTAAAAACATTCAGTACTTC. Translation gives CSARDLTKNIQYF.

The chain is built from TRBV20-1 and TRBJ2-2, with TRBD1 matching over 7 bases. CDR3 length equals 14 residues. J was trimmed by 0 bases and V by 3 bases; bases with no gene match: 1. The germline CDR1 and CDR2 sequences are DFQATT and SNEGSKA (reference sequence). The CDR3 loop reads CSARGQSNTGELFF. Here the CDR3 DNA reads TGCAGTGCTAGGGGACAGTCGAACACCGGGGAGCTGTTTTTT.

This clonotype was picked up many times. The genes are TRBV18 and TRBJ1-2; TRBD1 matches 9 bases. V was pared by 5 bases and J by 6 bases, with 10 bases of the junction left unmatched. The CDR3 covers 15 residues. Germline CDR1 reads KGHSH; CDR2 reads LQKENI. The CDR3 nucleotides are TGTGCCAGCTCAGATCTAAACAGGGGGCAGAATGGCTACACCTTC. As protein: CASSDLNRGQNGYTF.

This clonotype has a count of ten or more. The chain has TRBV11-2 and TRBJ2-2, with a possible D match to TRBD1 (6 bases). Germline V CDR1 and CDR2: SGHAT, FQNNGV. The V gene lost 2 bases and the J gene lost 2 bases, with 12 bases spanning the gap. This CDR3 region has 16 residues. The CDR3 loop reads CASSLHGGYNTGELFF. CDR3 sequence (DNA): TGTGCCAGCAGCTTACATGGGGGCTATAACACCGGGGAGCTGTTTTTT. Full variable domain (remainder filled in from reference TRBV11-2 and TRBJ2-2): EAGVAQSPRYKIIEKRQSVAFWCNPISGHATLYWYQQILGQGPKLLIQFQNNGVVDDSQLPKDRFSAERLKGVDSTLKIQPAKLEDSAVYLCASSLHGGYNTGELFFGEGSRLTVL.

This clonotype was observed at least ten times. The rearrangement joins TRBV2 to TRBJ2-7, with 10 bases that match TRBD1. CDR3 length: 14 residues. The V gene end was trimmed by 5 bases and the J gene end by 4 bases; junction bases not matched to a gene: 5. Germline V gene sequence: CDR1 SNHLY, CDR2 FYNNEI. DNA of the CDR3: TGTGCCAGCAGTCCACCGGGACAGGGGTACGAGCAGTACTTC. Translation: CASSPPGQGYEQYF.

This clonotype was detected only a few times. The chain recombines TRBV20-1 with TRBJ2-7, with 7 bases that match TRBD2. Trimming removed 3 bases from V and 2 bases from J; junction bases left unmatched: 7. Germline V gives CDR1 DFQATT, CDR2 SNEGSKA (reference sequence). The CDR3 consists of 14 residues. The CDR3 nucleotides read TGCAGTGCTAGTAATCCGGGGGGTGCCTACGAGCAGTACTTC. Translating gives CSASNPGGAYEQYF.